This is a list of T cell receptor beta chains from one sample in a study of post-analysis software for immune sequencing data. TCRdb used MiXCR to reprocess the PCR reads, holding one entry per CDR3 protein. Among 250,000 to 300,000 distinct CDR3 sequences listed, around 34% were seen once. Sequences were obtained from blood. Receptor source: a girl between 5 and 17 years old with multiple sclerosis. CDR3s include the opening cysteine and the closing phenylalanine or tryptophan. D genes are given only for firm matches. Clone size is not always given. Where it is, it says once, few, many or a class for expanded clones.

clone_size: once; v_call: TRBV20-1; d_call: .; j_call: TRBJ2-2; cdr3_aa: CSANRALGGELFF; cdr3_nt: TGCAGTGCGAACCGGGCCCTCGGCGGGGAGCTGTTTTTT
clone_size: .; v_call: TRBV7-2; d_call: .; j_call: TRBJ2-4; cdr3_aa: CASSPGGSPVAIQYF; cdr3_nt: TGTGCCAGCAGCCCCGGAGGTAGCCCGGTCGCCATTCAGTACTTC
clone_size: .; v_call: TRBV7-6; d_call: .; j_call: TRBJ2-3; cdr3_aa: CASSLAPSTDTQYF; cdr3_nt: TGTGCCAGCAGCTTAGCCCCTAGCACAGATACGCAGTATTTT
clone_size: .; v_call: TRBV2; d_call: .; j_call: TRBJ2-7; cdr3_aa: CASSAGTGDNEQYF; cdr3_nt: TGTGCCAGCAGTGCCGGGACCGGGGATAACGAGCAGTACTTC
clone_size: few; v_call: TRBV20-1; d_call: .; j_call: TRBJ1-5; cdr3_aa: CSARDLTGAETEPQHF; cdr3_nt: TGCAGTGCTAGAGATCTGACGGGGGCCGAAACGGAGCCCCAGCATTTT
clone_size: .; v_call: TRBV5-6; d_call: TRBD2; j_call: TRBJ2-1; cdr3_aa: CASSLPSGANEQFF; cdr3_nt: TGTGCCAGCAGCTTGCCTAGCGGGGCCAATGAGCAGTTCTTC
clone_size: few; v_call: TRBV24-1; d_call: TRBD1; j_call: TRBJ2-2; cdr3_aa: CATSGADRVFTGELFF; cdr3_nt: TGTGCCACCAGCGGAGCGGACAGGGTGTTCACCGGGGAGCTGTTTTTT
clone_size: many; v_call: TRBV3-1; d_call: .; j_call: TRBJ2-1; cdr3_aa: CASSHLNGEQFF; cdr3_nt: TGTGCCAGCAGCCACTTGAACGGTGAGCAGTTCTTC
clone_size: many; v_call: TRBV27; d_call: .; j_call: TRBJ1-2; cdr3_aa: CASADRANYGYTF; cdr3_nt: TGTGCCAGTGCCGACCGAGCTAACTATGGCTACACCTTC
clone_size: few; v_call: TRBV7-3; d_call: TRBD2; j_call: TRBJ2-2; cdr3_aa: CASSLLAGGGTGELFF; cdr3_nt: TGTGCCAGCAGCCTACTAGCGGGAGGGGGCACCGGGGAGCTGTTTTTT
clone_size: few; v_call: TRBV20-1; d_call: TRBD2; j_call: TRBJ2-7; cdr3_aa: CSARASGGHSSYNEQYF; cdr3_nt: TGCAGTGCTAGAGCTAGCGGGGGTCATAGCTCCTACAATGAGCAGTACTTC
clone_size: few; v_call: TRBV28; d_call: .; j_call: TRBJ2-7; cdr3_aa: CASSFLNPPYEQYF; cdr3_nt: TGTGCCAGCAGTTTTCTCAACCCCCCCTACGAGCAGTACTTC
clone_size: many; v_call: TRBV29-1; d_call: .; j_call: TRBJ2-3; cdr3_aa: CSDQFGDTQYF; cdr3_nt: TGCAGCGACCAATTCGGCGATACGCAGTATTTT
clone_size: .; v_call: TRBV29-1; d_call: .; j_call: TRBJ1-2; cdr3_aa: CSVEDRPPTPYGYTF; cdr3_nt: TGCAGCGTTGAAGACAGACCTCCCACACCTTATGGCTACACCTTC
clone_size: .; v_call: TRBV3-1; d_call: TRBD2; j_call: TRBJ2-7; cdr3_aa: CASSPSGGSYEQYF; cdr3_nt: TGTGCCAGCAGCCCTAGCGGGGGCTCCTACGAGCAGTACTTC
clone_size: .; v_call: TRBV12-3/TRBV12-4; d_call: .; j_call: TRBJ2-7; cdr3_aa: CASSPSPYEQYF; cdr3_nt: TGTGCCAGCAGTCCTTCCCCCTACGAGCAGTACTTC
clone_size: many; v_call: TRBV12-3/TRBV12-4; d_call: TRBD1; j_call: TRBJ1-5; cdr3_aa: CASRGTGDQPQHF; cdr3_nt: TGTGCCAGCAGGGGAACAGGGGATCAGCCCCAGCATTTT
clone_size: many; v_call: TRBV3-1; d_call: TRBD1; j_call: TRBJ1-1; cdr3_aa: CASSLYRGENTEAFF; cdr3_nt: TGTGCCAGCAGCCTATACAGGGGTGAGAACACTGAAGCTTTCTTT
clone_size: .; v_call: TRBV20-1; d_call: .; j_call: TRBJ1-2; cdr3_aa: CSARNKEISRGYTF; cdr3_nt: TGCAGTGCTAGAAATAAGGAGATATCCCGTGGCTACACCTTC
clone_size: .; v_call: TRBV12-3/TRBV12-4; d_call: .; j_call: TRBJ2-7; cdr3_aa: CASSFLGGSYEQYF; cdr3_nt: TGTGCCAGCAGTTTCTTAGGGGGCTCCTACGAGCAGTACTTC
clone_size: .; v_call: TRBV29-1; d_call: .; j_call: TRBJ2-1; cdr3_aa: CSVEKPLYNEQFF; cdr3_nt: TGCAGCGTTGAAAAGCCCCTCTACAATGAGCAGTTCTTC
clone_size: .; v_call: TRBV29-1; d_call: .; j_call: TRBJ2-5; cdr3_aa: CSVSVLRTSIQETQYF; cdr3_nt: TGCAGCGTTTCTGTTCTCCGGACATCCATCCAAGAGACCCAGTACTTC
clone_size: many; v_call: TRBV11-2; d_call: TRBD1; j_call: TRBJ2-5; cdr3_aa: CASTQDRAVQTQYF; cdr3_nt: TGTGCCAGCACCCAAGACAGGGCGGTACAGACCCAGTACTTC
clone_size: many; v_call: TRBV4-1; d_call: .; j_call: TRBJ2-1; cdr3_aa: CASSQDGGLRTLRDNEQFF; cdr3_nt: TGCGCCAGCAGCCAAGATGGGGGGTTGAGGACTCTAAGAGACAATGAGCAGTTCTTC
clone_size: .; v_call: TRBV28; d_call: TRBD1; j_call: TRBJ2-7; cdr3_aa: CASSWDRVREQYF; cdr3_nt: TGTGCCAGCAGTTGGGACAGGGTTCGCGAGCAGTACTTC
clone_size: .; v_call: TRBV4-2; d_call: .; j_call: TRBJ1-2; cdr3_aa: CASRRNSGYTF; cdr3_nt: TGTGCCAGCAGGCGAAATAGTGGCTACACCTTC
clone_size: many; v_call: TRBV20-1; d_call: .; j_call: TRBJ2-1; cdr3_aa: CSARTRDNEQFF; cdr3_nt: TGCAGTGCTAGAACTCGGGATAATGAGCAGTTCTTC
clone_size: many; v_call: TRBV6-6; d_call: .; j_call: TRBJ1-2; cdr3_aa: CAGSGTLGYTF; cdr3_nt: TGTGCCGGCAGTGGGACGCTAGGCTACACCTTC
clone_size: .; v_call: TRBV7-2; d_call: TRBD1; j_call: TRBJ1-2; cdr3_aa: CASSFIGQGARRAYGYTF; cdr3_nt: TGTGCCAGCAGCTTCATAGGACAGGGGGCGCGGAGAGCCTATGGCTACACCTTC
clone_size: .; v_call: TRBV7-3; d_call: .; j_call: TRBJ2-1; cdr3_aa: CASSQGGAASNEQFF; cdr3_nt: TGTGCCAGCAGCCAAGGGGGGGCTGCGTCTAATGAGCAGTTCTTC
clone_size: .; v_call: TRBV6-5; d_call: .; j_call: TRBJ2-1; cdr3_aa: CASSKGTLGANEQFF; cdr3_nt: TGTGCCAGCAGCAAAGGGACACTGGGTGCCAATGAGCAGTTCTTC
clone_size: many; v_call: TRBV2; d_call: .; j_call: TRBJ2-1; cdr3_aa: CASSEVGATYNEQFF; cdr3_nt: TGTGCCAGCAGTGAAGTGGGAGCGACCTACAATGAGCAGTTCTTC
clone_size: once; v_call: TRBV4-2; d_call: .; j_call: TRBJ2-3; cdr3_aa: CASSQDSGPSTQYF; cdr3_nt: TGTGCCAGCAGCCAAGACTCAGGACCCAGTACGCAGTATTTT
clone_size: .; v_call: TRBV7-9; d_call: .; j_call: TRBJ2-7; cdr3_aa: CASSPGGSNSYEQYF; cdr3_nt: TGTGCCAGCAGCCCGGGGGGCTCGAACTCCTACGAGCAGTACTTC
clone_size: many; v_call: TRBV5-1; d_call: TRBD2; j_call: TRBJ2-1; cdr3_aa: CASSRTGRRTSGEAYNEQFF; cdr3_nt: TGCGCCAGCAGCAGGACGGGGCGCCGAACTAGCGGGGAAGCCTACAATGAGCAGTTCTTC
clone_size: .; v_call: TRBV6-5; d_call: TRBD1; j_call: TRBJ1-1; cdr3_aa: CAGSSVSEGALGTEAFF; cdr3_nt: TGTGCCGGCAGTTCCGTTTCGGAGGGGGCTTTAGGGACTGAAGCTTTCTTT
clone_size: .; v_call: TRBV7-8; d_call: TRBD2; j_call: TRBJ2-7; cdr3_aa: CASSHRVAGFSYEQYF; cdr3_nt: TGTGCCAGCAGCCATAGAGTAGCGGGGTTCTCCTACGAGCAGTACTTC
clone_size: many; v_call: TRBV11-2; d_call: TRBD1; j_call: TRBJ1-1; cdr3_aa: CASSFRDRAGTEAFF; cdr3_nt: TGTGCCAGCAGCTTTCGTGACAGGGCTGGCACTGAAGCTTTCTTT
clone_size: .; v_call: TRBV20-1; d_call: .; j_call: TRBJ2-3; cdr3_aa: CSAFPGGFTDTQYF; cdr3_nt: TGCAGTGCCTTCCCAGGGGGGTTCACAGATACGCAGTATTTT
clone_size: .; v_call: TRBV20-1; d_call: TRBD2; j_call: TRBJ2-7; cdr3_aa: CSANSGGYNEQYF; cdr3_nt: TGCAGTGCTAATAGCGGGGGGTACAATGAACAGTACTTC
clone_size: few; v_call: TRBV12-3/TRBV12-4; d_call: .; j_call: TRBJ2-2; cdr3_aa: CASSLDTGELFF; cdr3_nt: TGTGCCAGCAGTTTAGACACCGGGGAGCTGTTTTTT
clone_size: many; v_call: TRBV14; d_call: TRBD2; j_call: TRBJ2-1; cdr3_aa: CASSQDRGAYNEQFF; cdr3_nt: TGTGCCAGCAGCCAAGATCGGGGGGCCTACAATGAGCAGTTCTTC
clone_size: many; v_call: TRBV9; d_call: .; j_call: TRBJ2-3; cdr3_aa: CASSPARDTQYF; cdr3_nt: TGTGCCAGCAGCCCAGCAAGGGATACGCAGTATTTT
clone_size: .; v_call: TRBV5-1; d_call: .; j_call: TRBJ2-3; cdr3_aa: CASSEPLRGLRTDTQYF; cdr3_nt: TGCGCCAGCAGCGAGCCTCTTCGGGGACTCCGCACAGATACGCAGTATTTT
clone_size: many; v_call: TRBV9; d_call: .; j_call: TRBJ2-1; cdr3_aa: CASSVESRGLDEQFF; cdr3_nt: TGTGCCAGCAGCGTAGAGAGTAGGGGGTTGGATGAGCAGTTCTTC
clone_size: many; v_call: TRBV27; d_call: TRBD1; j_call: TRBJ2-1; cdr3_aa: CASKDRESHEQFF; cdr3_nt: TGTGCCAGCAAGGACAGGGAATCCCATGAGCAGTTCTTC
clone_size: many; v_call: TRBV3-1; d_call: .; j_call: TRBJ1-1; cdr3_aa: CASSQGWGGTEAFF; cdr3_nt: TGTGCCAGCAGCCAGGGGTGGGGGGGCACTGAAGCTTTCTTT
clone_size: .; v_call: TRBV7-2; d_call: .; j_call: TRBJ2-5; cdr3_aa: CASSEVIGASETQYF; cdr3_nt: TGTGCCAGCAGCGAGGTGATTGGGGCATCGGAGACCCAGTACTTC
clone_size: few; v_call: TRBV5-1; d_call: .; j_call: TRBJ1-3; cdr3_aa: CASSSDPAGRAGNTIYF; cdr3_nt: TGCGCCAGCAGCTCCGACCCCGCCGGGAGGGCTGGAAACACCATATATTTT
clone_size: .; v_call: TRBV6-5; d_call: TRBD1; j_call: TRBJ1-1; cdr3_aa: CASSGQGATEAFF; cdr3_nt: TGTGCCAGCAGTGGACAGGGGGCTACTGAAGCTTTCTTT
clone_size: many; v_call: TRBV5-1; d_call: TRBD2; j_call: TRBJ2-1; cdr3_aa: CASSLAGGTNEQFF; cdr3_nt: TGCGCCAGCAGCTTGGCCGGGGGGACGAATGAGCAGTTCTTC
clone_size: many; v_call: TRBV15; d_call: .; j_call: TRBJ2-3; cdr3_aa: CATSRVQPLLSSTDTQYF; cdr3_nt: TGTGCCACCAGCAGAGTCCAACCTCTCTTGAGTAGCACAGATACGCAGTATTTT
clone_size: many; v_call: TRBV6-5; d_call: TRBD1; j_call: TRBJ1-2; cdr3_aa: CASSETAGTAYGYTF; cdr3_nt: TGTGCCAGCAGTGAAACCGCCGGGACAGCGTATGGCTACACCTTC
clone_size: .; v_call: TRBV7-9; d_call: TRBD1; j_call: TRBJ2-5; cdr3_aa: CASSAGTGLQETQYF; cdr3_nt: TGTGCCAGCAGCGCTGGGACAGGGTTACAAGAGACCCAGTACTTC
clone_size: .; v_call: TRBV4-2; d_call: .; j_call: TRBJ2-7; cdr3_aa: CASSQGVYHSYEQYF; cdr3_nt: TGTGCCAGCAGCCAAGGCGTCTACCATTCCTACGAGCAGTACTTC